The rows below give T cell receptor beta chains drawn from one sample of a study of cytomegalovirus exposure and HLA in healthy donors. The data were produced by immunoSEQ multiplex PCR, yet TCRdb's version contains in-frame clones alone and is incomplete. Of about 120,000 clones detected, over 6.5% appear once; the ten largest clones hold 6% to 7.5%. The sequenced sample consisted of PBMCs. These receptors were obtained from a woman aged 40 to 50 in good health and CMV-seropositive. Both conserved end residues are part of each CDR3. The D gene is left open where the match is weak. The size entry is marked missing in some rows and otherwise reads once, few, many or a size class.

length	J	size	D	V	DNA	CDR3
15	TRBJ2-1	-	TRBD2	TRBV6-1	TGTGCCAGCAGTGAAGGGACTAGCGGGGCCAATGAGCAGTTCTTC	CASSEGTSGANEQFF
14	TRBJ1-4	-	TRBD1	TRBV5-1	TGCGCCAGCTCCAACGGGACAGGATGGGAAAAACTGTTTTTT	CASSNGTGWEKLFF
13	TRBJ1-2	few	TRBD1	TRBV27	TGTGCCACCAGAAGGGGGCCTAACTATGGCTACACCTTC	CATRRGPNYGYTF
15	TRBJ2-3	-	TRBD1	TRBV13	TGTGCCAGCAGCCAAGACAGGGGGCTCGCCGATACGCAGTATTTT	CASSQDRGLADTQYF
15	TRBJ1-6	few	-	TRBV5-1	TGCGCCAGCAGCTTGTGGGACAAAAGTAATTCACCCCTCCACTTT	CASSLWDKSNSPLHF
13	TRBJ1-1	-	TRBD1	TRBV11-2	TGTGCCAGCAGCTTAGTTAGACAGGGAGTCGCTTTCTTT	CASSLVRQGVAFF
13	TRBJ2-5	few	-	TRBV6-6	TGTGCCAGCACTAGGGGGGGGCAAGAGACCCAGTACTTC	CASTRGGQETQYF
15	TRBJ1-2	-	TRBD1	TRBV2	TGTGCCAGCAGCCGGGGACAGGGCCAAAACTATGGCTACACCTTC	CASSRGQGQNYGYTF
15	TRBJ2-7	few	TRBD1	TRBV9	TGTGCCAGCAGCGTTCAAGGGACAGGGACCTACGAGCAGTACTTC	CASSVQGTGTYEQYF
15	TRBJ1-1	few	-	TRBV9	TGTGCCAGCAGCGTAGACCCCCTGTCTAGGGGCGAAGCTTTCTTT	CASSVDPLSRGEAFF
18	TRBJ1-1	-	TRBD1	TRBV2	TGTGCCAGCAGTGAATTACTAGGACAGGGGACTAAGGGCACTGAAGCTTTCTTT	CASSELLGQGTKGTEAFF
15	TRBJ1-1	-	TRBD1	TRBV27	TGTGCCAGCAGTCCACGACAGGGAACGGGATCTGAAGCTTTCTTT	CASSPRQGTGSEAFF
17	TRBJ2-3	few	-	TRBV4-1	TGCGCCAGCAGCCCGCAGGAGGTAGTGCGGCCTGGGGATACGCAGTATTTT	CASSPQEVVRPGDTQYF
17	TRBJ2-1	few	TRBD2	TRBV6-1	TGTGCCAGCAGTGAAGGGGTTAGCGGGGTCCCCTACAATGAGCAGTTCTTC	CASSEGVSGVPYNEQFF
15	TRBJ1-5	-	TRBD1	TRBV2	TGTGCCAGCTCAAGGACAGGGGCCTCGGGGCAGCCCCAGCATTTT	CASSRTGASGQPQHF
13	TRBJ2-1	few	-	TRBV7-3	TGTGCCAGCAGCTTTCAGGGATCGAATGAGCAGTTCTTC	CASSFQGSNEQFF
16	TRBJ1-6	few	-	TRBV5-6	TGTGCCAGCAGCTTGCCAGGGGCGATTAGTAATTCACCCCTCCACTTT	CASSLPGAISNSPLHF
17	TRBJ2-3	few	TRBD2	TRBV28	TGTGCCAGCAGTTTACCAGCGGGGGGGCGTAGCACAGATACGCAGTATTTT	CASSLPAGGRSTDTQYF
15	TRBJ2-5	few	-	TRBV15	TGTGCCACCAGCAGAGATGGGGCCAGTACGGGGACCCAGTACTTC	CATSRDGASTGTQYF
15	TRBJ1-6	-	TRBD1	TRBV5-1	TGCGCCAGCAGCACGGGACAGAGAGGGTCTTCACCCCTCCACTTT	CASSTGQRGSSPLHF
14	TRBJ2-1	few	-	TRBV5-1	TGCGCCAGCAGCTTGGTAGGGGGGGACAATGAGCAGTTCTTC	CASSLVGGDNEQFF
15	TRBJ1-5	few	TRBD1	TRBV2	TGTGCCAGCAGTCCAGACAGGGGGCCTGATCAGCCCCAGCATTTT	CASSPDRGPDQPQHF
12	TRBJ1-5	few	-	TRBV29-1	TGCAGCGTTGCCGGGAGCAATCAGCCCCAGCATTTT	CSVAGSNQPQHF
12	TRBJ2-7	-	TRBD2	TRBV11-2	TGTGCCAGCAGCTTCCCGGGGGGCGAGCAGTACTTC	CASSFPGGEQYF
11	TRBJ2-7	few	-	TRBV30	TGTGCCTGGAGTTTTACCTACGAGCAGTACTTC	CAWSFTYEQYF
14	TRBJ2-7	few	-	TRBV7-8	TGTGCCAGCAGCTTAGCCGGGTTTACCTACGAGCAGTACTTC	CASSLAGFTYEQYF
13	TRBJ1-2	-	-	TRBV10-3	TGTGCCATCAGCTCGGACAGCCGCTATGGCTACACCTTC	CAISSDSRYGYTF
15	TRBJ1-2	-	TRBD1	TRBV10-2	TGCGCCAGCACCCTTTTGACAGGGGGCACTACTGGCTACACCTTC	CASTLLTGGTTGYTF
13	TRBJ2-1	-	-	TRBV12-5	TGTGCTAGTGGTTTGCCCGGGGTCAATGAGCAGTTCTTC	CASGLPGVNEQFF
15	TRBJ2-4	-	-	TRBV19	TGTGCCAGTACTTTGACGGGTTCGGCCAAAAACATTCAGTACTTC	CASTLTGSAKNIQYF
14	TRBJ2-3	-	TRBD1	TRBV2	TGTGCCAGCAGGCGCGTCACAGGGGCAGATACGCAGTATTTT	CASRRVTGADTQYF
13	TRBJ2-5	-	-	TRBV7-8	TGTGCCAGCAGCCAACCGGTCCAAGAGACCCAGTACTTC	CASSQPVQETQYF
15	TRBJ1-4	few	TRBD1	TRBV5-8	TGTGCCAGCAACCAAGGACAGGGGAGTAATGAAAAACTGTTTTTT	CASNQGQGSNEKLFF